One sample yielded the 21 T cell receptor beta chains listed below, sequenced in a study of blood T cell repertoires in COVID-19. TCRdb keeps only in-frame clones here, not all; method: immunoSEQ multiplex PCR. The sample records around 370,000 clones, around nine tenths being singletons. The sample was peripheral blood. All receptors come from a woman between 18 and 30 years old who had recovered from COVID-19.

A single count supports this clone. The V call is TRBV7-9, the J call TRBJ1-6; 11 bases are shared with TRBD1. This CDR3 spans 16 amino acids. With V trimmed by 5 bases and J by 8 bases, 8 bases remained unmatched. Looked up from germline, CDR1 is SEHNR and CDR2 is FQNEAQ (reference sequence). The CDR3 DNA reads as TGTGCCAGCAGCAGAAGCCCGGGACAGGGGGATTCACCCCTCCACTTT. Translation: CASSRSPGQGDSPLHF.

The CDR3 here is CAWGTSYEQYV. The CDR3 DNA reads TGTGCCTGGGGGACATCGTACGAGCAGTACGTC. The V call is TRBV30, the J call TRBJ2-7; the D gene is possibly TRBD1 (6 bases). The germline gives CDR1 GTSNPN, CDR2 SVGIG (reference sequence). The CDR3 loop spans 11 amino acids. V was shortened by 5 bases and J by 4 bases, with 9 bases between the two germline ends.

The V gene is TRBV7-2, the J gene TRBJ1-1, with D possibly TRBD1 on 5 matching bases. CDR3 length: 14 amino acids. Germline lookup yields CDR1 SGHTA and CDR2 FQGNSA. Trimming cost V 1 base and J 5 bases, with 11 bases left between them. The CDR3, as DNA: TGTGCCAGCAGCTTAGATCCGGGGGAGACTGAAGCTTTCTTT. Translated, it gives CASSLDPGETEAFF.

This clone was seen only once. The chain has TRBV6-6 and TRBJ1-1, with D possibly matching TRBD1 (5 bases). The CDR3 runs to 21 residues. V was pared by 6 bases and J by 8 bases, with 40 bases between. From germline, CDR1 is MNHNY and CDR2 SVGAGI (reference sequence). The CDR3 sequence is CASSNSGIRGGDSCKKPEAFF. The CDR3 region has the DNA TGTGCCAGCAGCAACAGCGGAATCCGGGGGGGGGACTCATGCAAAAAACCAGAAGCTTTCTTT.

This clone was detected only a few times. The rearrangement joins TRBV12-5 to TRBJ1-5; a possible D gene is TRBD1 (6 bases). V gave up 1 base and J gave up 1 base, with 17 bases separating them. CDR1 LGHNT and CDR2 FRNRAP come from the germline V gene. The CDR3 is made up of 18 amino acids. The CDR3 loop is CASGLDLQGGRSNQPQHF. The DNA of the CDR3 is TGTGCTAGTGGTTTGGACTTACAGGGAGGGAGAAGCAATCAGCCCCAGCATTTT.

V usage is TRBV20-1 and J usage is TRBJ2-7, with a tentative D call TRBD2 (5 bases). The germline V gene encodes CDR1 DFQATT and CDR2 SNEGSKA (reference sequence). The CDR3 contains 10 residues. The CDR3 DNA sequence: TGCAGAACACTAGAATACGAGCAGTACGTC. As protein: CRTLEYEQYV.

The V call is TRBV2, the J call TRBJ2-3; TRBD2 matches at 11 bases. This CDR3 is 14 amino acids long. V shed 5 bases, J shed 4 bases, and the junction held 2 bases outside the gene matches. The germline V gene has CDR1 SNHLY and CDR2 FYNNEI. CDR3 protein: CASSLTSGADTQYF. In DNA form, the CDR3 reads TGTGCCAGCAGTCTGACTAGCGGGGCAGATACGCAGTATTTT.

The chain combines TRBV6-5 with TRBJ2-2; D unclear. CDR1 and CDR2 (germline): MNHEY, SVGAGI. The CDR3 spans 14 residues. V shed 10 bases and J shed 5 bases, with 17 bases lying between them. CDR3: CATNLGRLTGELFF. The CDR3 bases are TGTGCCACGAACCTGGGCAGGTTGACCGGGGAGCTGTTTTTT.

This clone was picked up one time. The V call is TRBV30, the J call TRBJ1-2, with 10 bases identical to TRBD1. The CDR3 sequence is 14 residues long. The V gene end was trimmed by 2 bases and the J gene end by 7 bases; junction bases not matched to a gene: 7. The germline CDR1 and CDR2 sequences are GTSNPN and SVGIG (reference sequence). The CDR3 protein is CAWSLGQGVFGYTF. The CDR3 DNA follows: TGTGCCTGGAGTTTAGGACAGGGGGTGTTTGGCTACACCTTC.

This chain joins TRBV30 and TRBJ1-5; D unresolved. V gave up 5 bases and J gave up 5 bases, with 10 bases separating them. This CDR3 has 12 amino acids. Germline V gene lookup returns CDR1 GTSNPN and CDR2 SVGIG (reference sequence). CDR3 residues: CAWDRRDQPQHF. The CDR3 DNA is TGTGCCTGGGACCGCCGGGATCAGCCCCAGCATTTT. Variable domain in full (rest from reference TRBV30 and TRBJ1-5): SQTIHQWPATLVQPVGSPLSLECTVEGTSNPNLYWYRQAAGRGLQLLFYSVGIGQISSEVPQNLSASRPQDRQFILSSKKLLLSDSGFYLCAWDRRDQPQHFGDGTRLSIL.

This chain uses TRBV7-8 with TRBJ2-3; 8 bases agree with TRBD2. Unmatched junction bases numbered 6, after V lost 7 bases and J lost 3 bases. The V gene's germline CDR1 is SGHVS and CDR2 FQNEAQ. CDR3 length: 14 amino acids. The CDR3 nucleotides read TGTGCCAGCAACCCTAGCGGGCTTACAGATACGCAGTATTTT. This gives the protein CASNPSGLTDTQYF.

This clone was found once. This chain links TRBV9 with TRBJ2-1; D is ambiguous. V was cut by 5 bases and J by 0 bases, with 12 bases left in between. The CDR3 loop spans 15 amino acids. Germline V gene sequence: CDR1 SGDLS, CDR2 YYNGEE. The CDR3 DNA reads TGTGCCAGCAGTCCAACTCAAAGCTCCTACAATGAGCAGTTCTTC. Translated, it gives CASSPTQSSYNEQFF. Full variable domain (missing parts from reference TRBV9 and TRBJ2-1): DSGVTQTPKHLITATGQRVTLRCSPRSGDLSVYWYQQSLDQGLQFLIQYYNGEERAKGNILERFSAQQFPDLHSELNLSSLELGDSALYFCASSPTQSSYNEQFFGPGTRLTVL.

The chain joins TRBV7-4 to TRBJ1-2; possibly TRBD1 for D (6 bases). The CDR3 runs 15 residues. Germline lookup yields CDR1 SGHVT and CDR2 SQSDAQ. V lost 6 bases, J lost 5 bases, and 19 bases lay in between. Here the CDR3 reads CASRLRRTDHYGYTF. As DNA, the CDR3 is TGTGCCAGCAGGTTAAGACGGACAGACCATTATGGCTACACCTTC.

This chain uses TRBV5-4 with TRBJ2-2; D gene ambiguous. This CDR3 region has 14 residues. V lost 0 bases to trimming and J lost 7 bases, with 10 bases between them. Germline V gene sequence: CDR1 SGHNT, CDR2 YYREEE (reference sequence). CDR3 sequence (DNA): TGTGCCAGCAGCTTGGACATGGAGATCGGGGAGCTGTTTTTT. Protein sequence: CASSLDMEIGELFF. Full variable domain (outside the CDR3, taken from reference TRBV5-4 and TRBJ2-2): ETGVTQSPTHLIKTRGQQVTLRCSSQSGHNTVSWYQQALGQGPQFIFQYYREEENGRGNFPPRFSGLQFPNYSSELNVNALELDDSALYLCASSLDMEIGELFFGEGSRLTVL.

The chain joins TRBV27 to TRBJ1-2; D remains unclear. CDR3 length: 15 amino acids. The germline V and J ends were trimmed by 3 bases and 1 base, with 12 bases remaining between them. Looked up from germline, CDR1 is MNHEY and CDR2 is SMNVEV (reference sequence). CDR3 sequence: CASSLSRRHNYGYTF. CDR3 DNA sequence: TGTGCCAGCAGTTTGAGTAGGCGGCATAACTATGGCTACACCTTC.

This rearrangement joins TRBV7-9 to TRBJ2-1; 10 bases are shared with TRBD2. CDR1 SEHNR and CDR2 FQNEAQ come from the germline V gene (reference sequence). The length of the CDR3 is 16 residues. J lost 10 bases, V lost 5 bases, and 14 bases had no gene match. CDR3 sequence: CASSPKGWGTSEEQFF. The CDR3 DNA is TGTGCCAGCAGCCCGAAGGGATGGGGGACTAGCGAGGAGCAGTTCTTC.

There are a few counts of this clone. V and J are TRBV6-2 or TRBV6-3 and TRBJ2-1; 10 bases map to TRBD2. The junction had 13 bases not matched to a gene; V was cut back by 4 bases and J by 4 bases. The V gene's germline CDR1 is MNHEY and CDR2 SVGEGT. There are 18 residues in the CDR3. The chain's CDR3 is CASSLRLAGANRYNEQFF. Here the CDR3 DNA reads TGTGCCAGCAGTTTGAGGCTAGCGGGAGCCAACAGATACAATGAGCAGTTCTTC.

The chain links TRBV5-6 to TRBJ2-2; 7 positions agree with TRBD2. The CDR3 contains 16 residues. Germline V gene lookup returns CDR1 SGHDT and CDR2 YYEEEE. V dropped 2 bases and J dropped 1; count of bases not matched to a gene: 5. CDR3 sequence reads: CASSLRTGGNTGELFF. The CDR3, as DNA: TGTGCCAGCAGCTTAAGGACGGGAGGGAACACCGGGGAGCTGTTTTTT. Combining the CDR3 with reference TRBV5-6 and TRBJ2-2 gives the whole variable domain DAGVTQSPTHLIKTRGQQVTLRCSPKSGHDTVSWYQQALGQGPQFIFQYYEEEERQRGNFPDRFSGHQFPNYSSELNVNALLLGDSALYLCASSLRTGGNTGELFFGEGSRLTVL.

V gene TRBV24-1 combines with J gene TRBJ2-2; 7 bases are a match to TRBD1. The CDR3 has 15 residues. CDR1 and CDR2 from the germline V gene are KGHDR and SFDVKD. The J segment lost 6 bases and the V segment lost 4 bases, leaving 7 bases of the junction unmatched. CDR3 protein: CATSDPGTDSGELFF. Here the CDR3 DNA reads TGTGCCACCAGTGACCCCGGGACAGATTCCGGGGAGCTGTTTTTT.

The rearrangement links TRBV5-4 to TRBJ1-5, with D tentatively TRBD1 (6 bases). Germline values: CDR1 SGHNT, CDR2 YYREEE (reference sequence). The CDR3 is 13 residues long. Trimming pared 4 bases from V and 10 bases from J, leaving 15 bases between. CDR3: CASSQDSSQPQHF. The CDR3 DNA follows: TGTGCCAGCAGCCAGGACAGTTCTCAACCCCAGCATTTT.

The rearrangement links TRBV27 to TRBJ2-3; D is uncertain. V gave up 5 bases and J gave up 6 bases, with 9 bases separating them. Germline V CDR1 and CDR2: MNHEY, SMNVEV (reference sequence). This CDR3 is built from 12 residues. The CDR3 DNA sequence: TGTGCCAGCAGTCCAAACCGGGATACGCAGTATTTT. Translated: CASSPNRDTQYF.